A selection of T cell receptor beta chains follows, all from one sample in a study of T cell responses to AZD1222 COVID-19 vaccine. Only in-frame clones appear in the TCRdb table, and some are missing; sequencing was by immunoSEQ multiplex PCR. The sample has roughly 100,000 clones; around nine tenths are singletons. This specimen consisted of peripheral blood, obtained on day 0 of AZD1222 vaccination. These receptors originate from an adult in good health. Each CDR3 is given with its conserved first and last residue. D genes are given only for firm matches. A row's size may be missing; if present it is once, few, many or a size class.

>.|TRBJ1-2|.|TRBV5-6
TGTGCCAGCAGCTTGTCCGCGAGCCCTGGCTACACCTTC
CASSLSASPGYTF
>.|TRBJ1-5|.|TRBV5-1
TGCGCCAGCAGCGGGGGGCTGTCCGGCAATCAGCCCCAGCATTTT
CASSGGLSGNQPQHF
>.|TRBJ1-2|.|TRBV3-1/TRBV3-2
TGTGCCAGCAGCCAGGCGGACTATGGCTACACCTTC
CASSQADYGYTF
>.|TRBJ1-2|TRBD1|TRBV3-1/TRBV3-2
TGTGCCAGCAGCCGCACGCCGGGACAGGGGTATTATGGCTACACCTTC
CASSRTPGQGYYGYTF
>.|TRBJ2-1|.|TRBV14
TGTGCCAGCAGCCGGGCGCCGGGAAGCTCCTACAATGAGCAGTTCTTC
CASSRAPGSSYNEQFF
>.|TRBJ2-1|TRBD2|TRBV6-4
TGTGCCAGCAGTGACCGGTCTGCGGGAGACTACAATGAGCAGTTCTTC
CASSDRSAGDYNEQFF
>.|TRBJ1-4|.|TRBV27
TGTGCCAGCAGGCGTCTGCAGACTAATGAAAAACTGTTTTTT
CASRRLQTNEKLFF
>once|TRBJ1-5|.|TRBV19
TGTGCCAGTCAGAGGGGCAATCAGCCCCAGCATTTT
CASQRGNQPQHF
>.|TRBJ2-3|.|TRBV9
TGTGCCAGCAGCGTAGACGGGGTGAGAGATACGCAGTATTTT
CASSVDGVRDTQYF
>.|TRBJ2-3|.|TRBV21-1
TGTGCCAGCAGGCAACAGCGAGATACGCAGTATTTT
CASRQQRDTQYF
>.|TRBJ1-4|.|TRBV21-1
TGTGCCAGCAGCCCCCGCCATAAGTGGATCAGCCCACCTAATGAAAAACTGTTTTTT
CASSPRHKWISPPNEKLFF
>.|TRBJ2-2|.|TRBV5-4
TGTGCCAGCAGCTTGGCGCCTTTGGGGAGAGGTGGCGGGGAGCTGTTTTTT
CASSLAPLGRGGGELFF
>.|TRBJ1-4|.|TRBV7-2
TGTGCCAGCAGCTTAGCGGGGCGGGGCAGAACTAATGAAAAACTGTTTTTT
CASSLAGRGRTNEKLFF
>.|TRBJ2-1|.|TRBV6-5
TGTGCCAGCACCCTCGGGGATGAGCAGTTCTTC
CASTLGDEQFF
>.|TRBJ1-1|.|TRBV5-5
TGTGCCAGCACCCGAACTGGGTTGGGAGAAGCTTTCTTT
CASTRTGLGEAFF
>.|TRBJ2-7|.|TRBV7-3
TGTGCCAGCAGCTTTGGCGAGGGAGCCGAGCAGTACTTC
CASSFGEGAEQYF
>.|TRBJ1-2|TRBD1|TRBV5-6
TGTGCCAGCAGCCCCAGGACAGGGTTGATCTATGGCTACACCTTC
CASSPRTGLIYGYTF
>.|TRBJ2-7|TRBD1|TRBV24-1
TGTGCCACCAGTGACCCCCACAGGGGGCAAGACGAGCAGTACTTC
CATSDPHRGQDEQYF
>once|TRBJ1-6|.|TRBV11-3
TGTGCCAGCAGCTTAAAGGGGTACAATTCACCCCTCCACTTT
CASSLKGYNSPLHF
>.|TRBJ2-6|.|TRBV3-1/TRBV3-2
TGTGCCAGCAGCCAAGTCTGGGCTACTGGGGCCAACGTCCTGACTTTC
CASSQVWATGANVLTF